The next 20 T cell receptor beta chains were all read from a single sample in a study of cytomegalovirus exposure and HLA in healthy donors. Amplification used 60 Vbeta primers and 13 Jbeta primers. The assay was immunoSEQ multiplex PCR, and TCRdb's table has in-frame clones only and misses some. The sample carries about 52,000 clones, around 70% recorded once. Sequenced sample: PBMCs. The receptors stem from a woman between 50 and 59 years old in good health and CMV-seronegative.

The genes are TRBV7-2 and TRBJ2-5; 7 bases map to TRBD1. CDR3 size: 14 residues. Germline CDR1 reads SGHTA; CDR2 reads FQGNSA. Trimming removed 6 bases from V and 3 bases from J; junction bases left unmatched: 7. The CDR3 DNA reads TGTGCCAGCAGTCCCACAGGGGAAAAAGAGACCCAGTACTTC. Protein: CASSPTGEKETQYF.

The chain carries TRBV28 and TRBJ1-3; 8 nucleotides align to TRBD1. There are 17 residues in the CDR3. Trimming cost V 2 bases and J 3 bases; bases outside gene matches: 9. The germline V gene has CDR1 MDHEN and CDR2 SYDVKM. CDR3 sequence reads: CASSLPTQGASGNTIYF. In DNA form, the CDR3 reads TGTGCCAGCAGTTTACCCACCCAGGGGGCTAGTGGAAACACCATATATTTT.

CDR3 DNA: TGTGCCAGCTCACCGAACAGGAACACTGAAGCTTTCTTT. Protein sequence: CASSPNRNTEAFF. The chain employs TRBV18 and TRBJ1-1, with D unresolved. CDR1 is KGHSH and CDR2 is LQKENI in the germline V gene. Between the trimmed V and J ends, which lost 3 bases and 1 base, there was a span of 6 bases. The CDR3 has 13 amino acids.

The CDR3, as DNA: TGTGCCTGGAGTGTAGAGGCAGGGTCTTTTTCACCCCTCCACTTT. Encoded protein: CAWSVEAGSFSPLHF. The chain combines TRBV30 with TRBJ1-6; D perhaps matches TRBD1 (5 bases). Trimming left V 0 bases short and J 9 bases short, with 15 bases between. The CDR3 extends over 15 amino acids. Germline lookup yields CDR1 GTSNPN and CDR2 SVGIG (reference sequence).

The rearrangement joins TRBV18 to TRBJ2-2; D might be TRBD1 (6 bases). CDR1 and CDR2 (germline): KGHSH, LQKENI. The V end lost 3 bases, the J end lost 1 base, and 9 bases lay between the germline ends. The CDR3 covers 15 residues. The CDR3 DNA follows: TGTGCCAGCTCACCCACGGGACAGAACACCGGGGAGCTGTTTTTT. It is translated as CASSPTGQNTGELFF.

The sample holds one count of this clone. The V gene is TRBV7-9, the J gene TRBJ1-2, with D possibly TRBD1 on 5 matching bases. The CDR3 has 15 residues. V lost 4 bases and J lost 8, with 20 bases in between. Germline V gives CDR1 SEHNR, CDR2 FQNEAQ (reference sequence). In DNA form, the CDR3 reads TGTGCCAGCAGCTCGCCTCCGGGCCCCCAGGGAGGCTACACCTTC. As protein: CASSSPPGPQGGYTF. The whole variable domain, filled in from reference TRBV7-9 and TRBJ1-2, reads DTGVSQNPRHKITKRGQNVTFRCDPISEHNRLYWYRQTLGQGPEFLTYFQNEAQLEKSRLLSDRFSAERPKGSFSTLEIQRTEQGDSAMYLCASSSPPGPQGGYTFGSGTRLTVV.

This clone was seen more than once but under ten times. This sequence joins TRBV7-2 and TRBJ1-5, with 7 nucleotides matching TRBD1. Trimming at V came to 0 bases and at J to 6 bases, leaving 8 bases not matched to a gene. Germline V gene sequence: CDR1 SGHTA, CDR2 FQGNSA. The CDR3 loop spans 16 amino acids. The CDR3 reads CASSLATGEMGQPQHF. As DNA, the CDR3 is TGTGCCAGCAGCTTAGCCACAGGGGAGATGGGTCAGCCCCAGCATTTT. The whole variable domain, remainder taken from reference TRBV7-2 and TRBJ1-5, is GAGVSQSPSNKVTEKGKDVELRCDPISGHTALYWYRQSLGQGLEFLIYFQGNSAPDKSGLPSDRFSAERTGGSVSTLTIQRTQQEDSAVYLCASSLATGEMGQPQHFGDGTRLSIL.

The chain carries TRBV6-5 and TRBJ2-1, with D hard to call. This CDR3 is 15 amino acids long. Germline V lookup: CDR1 MNHEY, CDR2 SVGAGI. The V end was cut by 6 bases, the J end by 4 bases, with 16 bases between. DNA of the CDR3: TGTGCCAGCAGCCGACTCGTGCACTCATACAATGAGCAGTTCTTC. It is translated as CASSRLVHSYNEQFF.

The chain links TRBV29-1 to TRBJ2-3, with TRBD2 matching 9 bases. Germline CDR1 is SQVTM and CDR2 is ANQGSEA. The CDR3 consists of 13 residues. The junction had 6 bases not matched to a gene; V was cut back by 7 bases and J by 4 bases. CDR3 DNA: TGCAGCGGGGGTAGCGGGAGTGCAGATACGCAGTATTTT. Amino acids: CSGGSGSADTQYF.

The chain links TRBV29-1 to TRBJ2-7; 7 bases line up with TRBD1. The junction had 5 bases not matched to a gene; V was cut back by 4 bases and J by 2 bases. The germline gives CDR1 SQVTM, CDR2 ANQGSEA. This CDR3 comprises 13 residues. The CDR3 loop reads CSVVGGRTYEQYF. The CDR3 bases are TGCAGCGTTGTAGGGGGCAGGACCTACGAGCAGTACTTC.

This clone was counted between two and nine times. The chain has TRBV28 and TRBJ2-7, with D unresolved. The CDR3 extends over 12 amino acids. V lost 2 bases to trimming and J lost 6 bases, with 8 bases between them. Germline V gene data show CDR1 as MDHEN and CDR2 as SYDVKM. The CDR3 DNA reads as TGTGCCAGCAGTTTAACCGGTAGCGAGCAGTACTTC. It yields the protein CASSLTGSEQYF.

This chain uses TRBV10-3 with TRBJ2-7, with a weak D call TRBD2 (7 bases). Germline V lookup: CDR1 ENHRY, CDR2 SYGVKD. This CDR3 spans 16 amino acids. The V gene lost 9 bases and the J gene lost 2 bases, with 23 bases spanning the gap. CDR3 bases: TGTGCCATAGGGGGAGGGTCACCAGGCAGCGCCTACGAGCAGTACTTC. Its translation is CAIGGGSPGSAYEQYF.

This clone has a single count. V and J are TRBV4-3 and TRBJ2-3, with 11 bases that match TRBD2. CDR1 and CDR2 from the germline V gene are LGHNA and YSLEER. CDR3 length: 16 amino acids. Trimming removed 1 base from V and 0 bases from J; junction bases left unmatched: 0. CDR3 sequence (DNA): TGCGCCAGCAGCCAAGGACTAGCGGGGAGCACAGATACGCAGTATTTT. Translating it yields CASSQGLAGSTDTQYF.

The J gene is TRBJ2-5, the V gene TRBV9; perhaps TRBD1 as D (5 bases). Germline V gives CDR1 SGDLS, CDR2 YYNGEE. Trimming pared 0 bases from V and 3 bases from J, leaving 12 bases between. CDR3 length: 15 residues. The CDR3 sequence is CASSVAPVTEETQYF. CDR3 sequence (DNA): TGTGCCAGCAGCGTAGCACCGGTGACAGAAGAGACCCAGTACTTC.

The V gene is TRBV28, the J gene TRBJ1-1; weak D call: TRBD1 (5 bases). CDR3 length: 13 amino acids. V lost 8 bases, J lost 7 bases, and 17 bases lay in between. CDR1 and CDR2 (germline): MDHEN, SYDVKM. The CDR3 loop is CASRPGGRIEAFF. CDR3 bases: TGTGCCAGCCGTCCCGGGGGGAGGATTGAAGCTTTCTTT.

The rearrangement joins TRBV5-1 to TRBJ1-1, with D possibly matching TRBD1 (6 bases). Trimming pared 2 bases from V and 2 bases from J, leaving 10 bases between. This CDR3 is 14 amino acids long. Germline CDR1 reads SGHRS; CDR2 reads YFSETQ. The CDR3: CASSFQGSNTEAFF. The DNA for the CDR3 is TGCGCCAGCAGCTTTCAGGGGAGTAACACTGAAGCTTTCTTT. Variable domain in full (rest from reference TRBV5-1 and TRBJ1-1): KAGVTQTPRYLIKTRGQQVTLSCSPISGHRSVSWYQQTPGQGLQFLFEYFSETQRNKGNFPGRFSGRQFSNSRSEMNVSTLELGDSALYLCASSFQGSNTEAFFGQGTRLTVV.

Here the CDR3 reads CASSPKSANTGELFF. CDR3 nucleotide sequence: TGTGCCAGCAGCCCTAAGAGCGCGAACACCGGGGAGCTGTTTTTT. V gene TRBV7-2 combines with J gene TRBJ2-2; D gene ambiguous. Germline CDR1 and CDR2: SGHTA and FQGNSA. The CDR3 covers 15 residues. V lost 5 bases and J 0 bases, leaving 10 bases between the germline ends.

This chain links TRBV6-1 with TRBJ1-2, with 9 bases aligning to TRBD1. With 3 bases clipped from V and 5 bases from J, the junction kept 7 bases outside the gene matches. The CDR3 extends over 15 amino acids. Per the germline V gene, CDR1 is MNHNS and CDR2 is SASEGT. The CDR3, as DNA: TGTGCCAGCAGTGATATTGGGACAGGGTCTTATGGCTACACCTTC. It encodes CASSDIGTGSYGYTF.

The chain employs TRBV5-1 and TRBJ1-4; D is possibly TRBD1 (6 bases). Germline CDR1 and CDR2: SGHRS and YFSETQ. CDR3 length: 15 residues. Deletions cut 0 bases from V and 2 bases from J, with 8 bases between. CDR3 in amino acids: CASSLEGGTNEKLFF. In DNA form, the CDR3 reads TGCGCCAGCAGCTTGGAAGGGGGTACTAATGAAAAACTGTTTTTT.

This clone was detected a few times. This chain joins TRBV7-9 and TRBJ1-1, with a weak D call TRBD1 (5 bases). Deletions cut 5 bases from V and 11 bases from J, with 15 bases between. Germline loops: CDR1 SEHNR, CDR2 FQNEAQ (reference sequence). The CDR3 contains 12 residues. CDR3 protein: CASSTDSLEAFF. As DNA, the CDR3 is TGTGCCAGCAGCACCGACAGTTTGGAGGCTTTCTTT.